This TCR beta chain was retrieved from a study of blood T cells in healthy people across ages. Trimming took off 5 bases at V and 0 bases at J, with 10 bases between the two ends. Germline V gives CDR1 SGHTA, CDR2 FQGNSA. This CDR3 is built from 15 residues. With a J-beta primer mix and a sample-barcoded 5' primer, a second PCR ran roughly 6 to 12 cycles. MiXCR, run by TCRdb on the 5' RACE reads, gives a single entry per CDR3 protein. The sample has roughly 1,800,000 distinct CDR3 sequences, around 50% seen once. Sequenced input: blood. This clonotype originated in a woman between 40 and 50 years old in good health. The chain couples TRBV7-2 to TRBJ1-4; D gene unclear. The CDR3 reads CASSPPATTNEKLFF. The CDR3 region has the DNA TGTGCCAGCAGCCCCCCCGCGACAACTAATGAAAAACTGTTTTTT.